This TCR beta chain was sequenced for a study of blood T cells in healthy people across ages. A few counts support this clonotype. A much larger clone lies a single base off, so this may be a read error. A minimum of 6 micrograms of total RNA was extracted per sample. The authors ran a second PCR of about 6 to 12 cycles using a sample-barcoded 5' primer and a J-beta primer mix. MiXCR was run by TCRdb on the 5' RACE reads, yielding one entry per CDR3 protein. Of approximately 900,000 distinct CDR3 sequences detected, almost 30% appear once; the ten largest clones hold roughly a tenth. Germline CDR1 and CDR2: DFQATT and SNEGSKA (reference sequence). The germline V and J ends were trimmed by 1 base and 13 bases, with 17 bases remaining between them. The CDR3 covers 13 residues. These data also featured in a second study, about T cells of mothers and their children.

The chain couples TRBV20-1 to TRBJ2-4; D is unclear. The specimen was blood. This receptor was taken from a woman between 40 and 55 years old in good health. Written as DNA, the CDR3 is TGCAGTGCTAGAGTTCCGGAGAACAATGAGCAGTACTTC. It codes for CSARVPENNEQYF.